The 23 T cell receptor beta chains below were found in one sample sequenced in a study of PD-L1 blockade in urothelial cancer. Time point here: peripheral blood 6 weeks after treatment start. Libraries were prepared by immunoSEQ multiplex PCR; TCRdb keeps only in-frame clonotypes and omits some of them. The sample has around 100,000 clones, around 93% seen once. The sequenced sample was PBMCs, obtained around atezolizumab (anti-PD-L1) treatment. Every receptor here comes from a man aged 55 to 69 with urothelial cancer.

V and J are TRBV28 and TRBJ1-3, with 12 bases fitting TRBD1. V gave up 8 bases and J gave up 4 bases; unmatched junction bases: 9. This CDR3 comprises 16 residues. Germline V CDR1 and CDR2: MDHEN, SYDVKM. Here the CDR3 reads CASRDRGQLGGNTIYF. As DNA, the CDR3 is TGTGCCAGCCGGGACAGGGGGCAGTTGGGCGGAAACACCATATATTTT.

Written as DNA, the CDR3 is TGTGCCAGCAGTTTCCAGGCGATATCGACAGGGAGTAATGGCTACACCTTC. Translation gives CASSFQAISTGSNGYTF. The chain couples TRBV27 to TRBJ1-2, with 7 bases that match TRBD1. The CDR3 length is 17 residues. Germline V gene sequence: CDR1 MNHEY, CDR2 SMNVEV (reference sequence). Trimming at V came to 3 bases and at J to 6 bases, leaving 16 bases not matched to a gene.

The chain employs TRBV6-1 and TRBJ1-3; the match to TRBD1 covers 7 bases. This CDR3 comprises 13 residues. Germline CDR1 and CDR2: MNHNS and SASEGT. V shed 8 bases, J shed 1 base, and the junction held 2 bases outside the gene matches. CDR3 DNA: TGTGCCAGCTGGGACAGTTCTGGAAACACCATATATTTT. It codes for CASWDSSGNTIYF.

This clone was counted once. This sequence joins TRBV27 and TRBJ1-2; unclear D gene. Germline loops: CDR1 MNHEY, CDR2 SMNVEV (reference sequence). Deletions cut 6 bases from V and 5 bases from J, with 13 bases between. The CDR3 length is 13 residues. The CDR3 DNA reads TGTGCCAGCAGCCCAACGGGGTCGTATGGCTACACCTTC. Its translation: CASSPTGSYGYTF.

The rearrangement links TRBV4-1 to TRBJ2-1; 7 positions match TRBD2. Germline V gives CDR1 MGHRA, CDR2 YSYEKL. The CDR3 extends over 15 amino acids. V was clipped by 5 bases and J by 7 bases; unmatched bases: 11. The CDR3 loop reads CASSGRDYQENEQFF. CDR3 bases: TGCGCCAGCAGCGGCCGGGACTACCAGGAGAATGAGCAGTTCTTC.

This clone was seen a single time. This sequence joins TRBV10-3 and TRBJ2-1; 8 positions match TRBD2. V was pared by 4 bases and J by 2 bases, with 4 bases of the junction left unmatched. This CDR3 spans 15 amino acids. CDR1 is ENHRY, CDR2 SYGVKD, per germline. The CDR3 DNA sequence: TGTGCCATCAGTGGAGCGGGAGAGGCCTACAATGAGCAGTTCTTC. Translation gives CAISGAGEAYNEQFF.

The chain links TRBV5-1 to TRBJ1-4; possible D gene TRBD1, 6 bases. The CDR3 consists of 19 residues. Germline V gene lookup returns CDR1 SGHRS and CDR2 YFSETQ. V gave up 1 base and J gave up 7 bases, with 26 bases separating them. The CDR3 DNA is TGCGCCAGCAGCTTGACCGCCGGTATAGGATCTATAGGGGGTGAAAAACTGTTTTTT. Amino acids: CASSLTAGIGSIGGEKLFF.

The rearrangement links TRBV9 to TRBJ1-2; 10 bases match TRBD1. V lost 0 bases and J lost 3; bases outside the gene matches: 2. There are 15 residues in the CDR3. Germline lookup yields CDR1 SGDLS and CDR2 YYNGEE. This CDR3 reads CASSVEGQGYYGYTF. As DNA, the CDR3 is TGTGCCAGCAGCGTAGAGGGACAGGGGTACTATGGCTACACCTTC. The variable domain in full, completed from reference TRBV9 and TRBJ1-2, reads DSGVTQTPKHLITATGQRVTLRCSPRSGDLSVYWYQQSLDQGLQFLIQYYNGEERAKGNILERFSAQQFPDLHSELNLSSLELGDSALYFCASSVEGQGYYGYTFGSGTRLTVV.

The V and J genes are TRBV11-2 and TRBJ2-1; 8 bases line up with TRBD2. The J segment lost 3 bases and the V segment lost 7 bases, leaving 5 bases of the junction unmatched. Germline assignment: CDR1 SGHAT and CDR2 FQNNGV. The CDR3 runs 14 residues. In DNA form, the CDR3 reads TGTGCCAGCACGTCCGGGACTAGCTACAATGAGCAGTTCTTC. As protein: CASTSGTSYNEQFF.

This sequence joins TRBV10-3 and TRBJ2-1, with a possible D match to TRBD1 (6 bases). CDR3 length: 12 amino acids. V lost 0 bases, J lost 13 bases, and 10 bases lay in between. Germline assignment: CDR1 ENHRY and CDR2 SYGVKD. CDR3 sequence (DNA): TGTGCCATCAGTGAGTCCAGGGGAATTCAGTTCTTC. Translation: CAISESRGIQFF.

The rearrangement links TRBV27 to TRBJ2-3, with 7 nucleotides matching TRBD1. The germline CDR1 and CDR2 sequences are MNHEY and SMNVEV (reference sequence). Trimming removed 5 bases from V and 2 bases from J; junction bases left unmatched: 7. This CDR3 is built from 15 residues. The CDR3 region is CASSAQGVITDTQYF. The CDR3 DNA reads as TGTGCCAGCAGTGCGCAGGGGGTGATCACAGATACGCAGTATTTT.

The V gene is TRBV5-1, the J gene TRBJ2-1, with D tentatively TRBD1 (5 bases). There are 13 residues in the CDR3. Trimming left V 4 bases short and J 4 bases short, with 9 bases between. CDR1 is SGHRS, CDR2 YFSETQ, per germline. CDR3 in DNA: TGCGCCAGCAGCACCCGACAGTACAATGAGCAGTTCTTC. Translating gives CASSTRQYNEQFF.

In DNA, the CDR3 is TGTGCCATCAGTGGGACAGTGGGGACAACCGGGGAGCTGTTTTTT. This codes for CAISGTVGTTGELFF. V is TRBV10-3 and J is TRBJ2-2; TRBD1 is a possible D gene (6 bases). The CDR3 totals 15 residues. The germline CDR1 and CDR2 sequences are ENHRY and SYGVKD. Deletions cut 4 bases from V and 5 bases from J, with 14 bases between.

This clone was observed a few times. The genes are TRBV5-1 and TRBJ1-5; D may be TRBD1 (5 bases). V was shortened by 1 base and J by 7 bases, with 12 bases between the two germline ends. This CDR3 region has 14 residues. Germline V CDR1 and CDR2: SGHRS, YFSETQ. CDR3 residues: CASSLTGSGQPQHF. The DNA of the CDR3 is TGCGCCAGCAGCTTGACAGGATCAGGACAGCCCCAGCATTTT. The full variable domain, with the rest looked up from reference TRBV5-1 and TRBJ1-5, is KAGVTQTPRYLIKTRGQQVTLSCSPISGHRSVSWYQQTPGQGLQFLFEYFSETQRNKGNFPGRFSGRQFSNSRSEMNVSTLELGDSALYLCASSLTGSGQPQHFGDGTRLSIL.

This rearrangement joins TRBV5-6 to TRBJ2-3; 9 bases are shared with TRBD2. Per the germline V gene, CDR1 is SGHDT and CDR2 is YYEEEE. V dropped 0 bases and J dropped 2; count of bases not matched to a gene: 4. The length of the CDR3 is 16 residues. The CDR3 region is CASSLDPSGDTDTQYF. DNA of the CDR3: TGTGCCAGCAGCTTGGACCCTAGCGGGGACACAGATACGCAGTATTTT.

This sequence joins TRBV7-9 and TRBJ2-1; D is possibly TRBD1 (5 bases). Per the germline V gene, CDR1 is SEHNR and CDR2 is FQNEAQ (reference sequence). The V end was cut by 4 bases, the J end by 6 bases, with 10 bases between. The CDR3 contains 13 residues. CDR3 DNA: TGTGCCAGCAGCTCCAATGGGGCCAATGAGCAGTTCTTC. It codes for CASSSNGANEQFF.

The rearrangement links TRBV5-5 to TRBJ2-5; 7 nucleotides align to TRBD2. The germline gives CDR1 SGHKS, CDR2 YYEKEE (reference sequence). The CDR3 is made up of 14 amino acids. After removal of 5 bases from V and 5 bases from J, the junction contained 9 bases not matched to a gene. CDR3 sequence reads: CASRRAGEGETQYF. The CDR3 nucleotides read TGTGCCAGCAGGCGAGCCGGGGAGGGCGAGACCCAGTACTTC.

In DNA form, the CDR3 reads TGTGCCAGCAGCCTTGAGAAGTCCTACGAGCAGTACTTC. The encoded protein is CASSLEKSYEQYF. The genes are TRBV28 and TRBJ2-7, with unresolved D. Trimming left V 6 bases short and J 1 base short, with 10 bases between. Looked up from germline, CDR1 is MDHEN and CDR2 is SYDVKM. The CDR3 loop spans 13 amino acids.

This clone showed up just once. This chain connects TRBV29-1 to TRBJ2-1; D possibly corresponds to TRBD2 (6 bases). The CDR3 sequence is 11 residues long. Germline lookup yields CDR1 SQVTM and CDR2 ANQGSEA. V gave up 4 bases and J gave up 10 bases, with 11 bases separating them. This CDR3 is CSVADGGEQFF. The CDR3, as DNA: TGCAGCGTTGCGGACGGAGGGGAGCAGTTCTTC.

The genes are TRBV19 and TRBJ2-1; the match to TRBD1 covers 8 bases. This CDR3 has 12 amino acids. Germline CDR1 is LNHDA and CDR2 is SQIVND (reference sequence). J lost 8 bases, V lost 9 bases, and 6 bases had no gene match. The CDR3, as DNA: TGTGCCAGCAGGGGACAGGTCTATGAGCAGTTCTTC. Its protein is CASRGQVYEQFF.

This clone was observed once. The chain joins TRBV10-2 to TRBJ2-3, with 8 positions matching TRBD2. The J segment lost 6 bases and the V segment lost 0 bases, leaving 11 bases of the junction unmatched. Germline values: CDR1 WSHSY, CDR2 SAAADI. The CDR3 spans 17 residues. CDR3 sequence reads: CASSESRSSGGADTQYF. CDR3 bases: TGCGCCAGCAGTGAGTCGAGATCTTCCGGGGGGGCTGATACGCAGTATTTT.

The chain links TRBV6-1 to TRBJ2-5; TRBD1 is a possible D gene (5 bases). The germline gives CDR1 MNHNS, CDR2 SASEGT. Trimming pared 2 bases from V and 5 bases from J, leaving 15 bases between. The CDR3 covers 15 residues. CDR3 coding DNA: TGTGCCAGCAGTGAATTCGGACAACTCGAGGAGACCCAGTACTTC. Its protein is CASSEFGQLEETQYF.

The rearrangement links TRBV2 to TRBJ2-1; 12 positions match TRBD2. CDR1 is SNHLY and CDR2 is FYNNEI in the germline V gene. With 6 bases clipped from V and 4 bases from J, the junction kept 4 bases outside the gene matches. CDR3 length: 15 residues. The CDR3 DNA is TGTGCCAGCAGAGGACTAGCGGGAACTTACAATGAGCAGTTCTTC. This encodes CASRGLAGTYNEQFF. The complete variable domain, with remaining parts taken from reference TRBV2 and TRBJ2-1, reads EPEVTQTPSHQVTQMGQEVILRCVPISNHLYFYWYRQILGQKVEFLVSFYNNEISEKSEIFDDQFSVERPDGSNFTLKIRSTKLEDSAMYFCASRGLAGTYNEQFFGPGTRLTVL.